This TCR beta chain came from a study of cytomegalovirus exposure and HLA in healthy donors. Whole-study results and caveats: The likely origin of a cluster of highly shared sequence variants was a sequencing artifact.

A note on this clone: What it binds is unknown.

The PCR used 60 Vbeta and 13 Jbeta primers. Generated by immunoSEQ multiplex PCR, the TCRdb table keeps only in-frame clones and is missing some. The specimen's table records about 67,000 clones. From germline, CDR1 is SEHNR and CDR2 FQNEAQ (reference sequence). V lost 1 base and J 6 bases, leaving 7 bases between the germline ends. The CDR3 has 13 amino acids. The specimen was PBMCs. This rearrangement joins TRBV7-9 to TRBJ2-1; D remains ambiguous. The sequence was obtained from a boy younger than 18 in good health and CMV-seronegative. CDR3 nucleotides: TGTGCCAGCAGCTTAGGAGCGCTCAATGAGCAGTTCTTC. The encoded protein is CASSLGALNEQFF.